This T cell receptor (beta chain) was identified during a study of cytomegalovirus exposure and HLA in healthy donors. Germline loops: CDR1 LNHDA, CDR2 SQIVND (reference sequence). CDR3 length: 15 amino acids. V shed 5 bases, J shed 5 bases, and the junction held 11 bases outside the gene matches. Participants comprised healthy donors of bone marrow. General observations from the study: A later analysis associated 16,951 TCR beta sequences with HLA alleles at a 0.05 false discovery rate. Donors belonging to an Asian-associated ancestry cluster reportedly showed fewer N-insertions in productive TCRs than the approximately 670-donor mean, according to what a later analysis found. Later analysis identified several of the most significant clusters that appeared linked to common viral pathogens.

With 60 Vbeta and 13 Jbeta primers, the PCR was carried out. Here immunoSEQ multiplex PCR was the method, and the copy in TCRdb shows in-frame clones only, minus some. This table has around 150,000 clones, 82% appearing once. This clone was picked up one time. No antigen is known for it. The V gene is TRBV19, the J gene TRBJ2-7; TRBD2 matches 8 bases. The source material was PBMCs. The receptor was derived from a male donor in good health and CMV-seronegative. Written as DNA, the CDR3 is TGTGCCAGTAGTCGATCCGGGGGGGCAAGGAACGAGCAGTACTTC. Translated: CASSRSGGARNEQYF. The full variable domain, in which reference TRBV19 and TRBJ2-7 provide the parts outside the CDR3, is DGGITQSPKYLFRKEGQNVTLSCEQNLNHDAMYWYRQDPGQGLRLIYYSQIVNDFQKGDIAEGYSVSREKKESFPLTVTSAQKNPTAFYLCASSRSGGARNEQYFGPGTRLTVT.